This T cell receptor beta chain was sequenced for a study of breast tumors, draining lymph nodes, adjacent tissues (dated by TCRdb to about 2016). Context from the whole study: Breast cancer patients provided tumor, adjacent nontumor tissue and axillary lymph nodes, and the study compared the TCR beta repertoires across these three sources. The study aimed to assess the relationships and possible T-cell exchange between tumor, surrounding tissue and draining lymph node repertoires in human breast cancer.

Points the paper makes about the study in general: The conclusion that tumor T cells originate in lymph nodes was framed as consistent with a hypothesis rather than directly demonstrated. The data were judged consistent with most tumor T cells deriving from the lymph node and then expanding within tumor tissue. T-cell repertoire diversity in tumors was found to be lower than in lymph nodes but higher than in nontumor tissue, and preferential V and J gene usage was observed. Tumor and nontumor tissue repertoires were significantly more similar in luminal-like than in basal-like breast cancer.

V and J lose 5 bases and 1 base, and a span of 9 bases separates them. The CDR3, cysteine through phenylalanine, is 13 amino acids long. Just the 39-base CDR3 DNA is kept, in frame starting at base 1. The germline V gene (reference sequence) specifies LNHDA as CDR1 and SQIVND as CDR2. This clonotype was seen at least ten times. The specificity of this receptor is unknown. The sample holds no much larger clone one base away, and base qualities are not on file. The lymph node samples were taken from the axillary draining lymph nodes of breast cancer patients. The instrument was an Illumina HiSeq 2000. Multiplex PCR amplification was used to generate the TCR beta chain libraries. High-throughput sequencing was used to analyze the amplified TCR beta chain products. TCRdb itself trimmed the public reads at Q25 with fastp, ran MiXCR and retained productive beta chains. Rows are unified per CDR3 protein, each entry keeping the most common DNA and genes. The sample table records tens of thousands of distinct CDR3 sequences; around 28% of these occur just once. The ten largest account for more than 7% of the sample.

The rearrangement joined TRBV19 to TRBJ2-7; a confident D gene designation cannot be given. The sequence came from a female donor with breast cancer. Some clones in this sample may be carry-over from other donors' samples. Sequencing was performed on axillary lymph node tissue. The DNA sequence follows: TGTGCCAGTAGTCGAGGACGTTCCTACGAGCAGTACTTC. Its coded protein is CASSRGRSYEQYF.